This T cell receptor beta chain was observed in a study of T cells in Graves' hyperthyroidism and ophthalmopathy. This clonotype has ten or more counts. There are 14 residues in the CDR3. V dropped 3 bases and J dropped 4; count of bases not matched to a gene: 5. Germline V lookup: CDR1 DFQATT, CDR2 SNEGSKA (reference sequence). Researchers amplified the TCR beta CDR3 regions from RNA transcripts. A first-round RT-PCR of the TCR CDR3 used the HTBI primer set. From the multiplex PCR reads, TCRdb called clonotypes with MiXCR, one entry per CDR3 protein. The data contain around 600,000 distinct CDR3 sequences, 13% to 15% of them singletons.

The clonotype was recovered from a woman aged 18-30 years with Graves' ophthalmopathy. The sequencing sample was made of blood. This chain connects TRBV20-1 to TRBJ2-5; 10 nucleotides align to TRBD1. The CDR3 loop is CSARGQGYGETQYF. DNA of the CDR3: TGCAGTGCTAGGGGACAGGGGTACGGAGAGACCCAGTACTTC.